The present TCR beta chain was sequenced within a study of neurological immune-mediated disorders. General study points: HTLV-1-associated myelopathy led in TCR clonal expansion, while multiple sclerosis ranked lowest, below healthy controls. Expanded clones shared no identical CDR3 amino acid sequences across subjects, which suggested private TCR-beta repertoires in all groups.

Unsorted libraries were prepared from 2 million PBMCs held at -80 C. It was by 5'RACE with 10-nucleotide random UMIs that the cDNA was made. TCRdb fed the 5' RACE reads into MiXCR, producing one record per CDR3 protein. The data contain approximately 77,000 distinct CDR3 sequences, about 9.4% of them singletons. Germline CDR1 and CDR2: DFQATT and SNEGSKA (reference sequence). This CDR3 is 15 amino acids long. Trimming removed 0 bases at V and 3 bases at J, with 11 bases between. This clonotype was observed many times. The antigen remains unidentified. The chain employs TRBV20-1 and TRBJ2-2; a weak D match, TRBD1 (5 bases). Sequenced sample: PBMCs. The clonotype originates from a man aged 45-60 years in good health. The CDR3 reads CSARDPQVYTGELFF. CDR3 coding DNA: TGCAGTGCTAGAGATCCACAGGTCTACACCGGGGAGCTGTTTTTT.